This section outlines one T cell receptor (beta chain) sequence together with its context. The sample is drawn from a study of blood T cell repertoires in COVID-19. Study-wide background: The study drew acute and convalescent COVID-19 samples from the United States, Italy and Spain. Sample material is recorded as cDNA or gDNA derived from T cells, B-cell-depleted T cells, or PBMCs.

Germline CDR1 SNHLY, CDR2 FYNNEI. This CDR3 region has 13 residues. Trimming left V 4 bases short and J 10 bases short, with 16 bases between. Study processing details: How many nucleated cells were present was estimated from reference gene primer amplification. TCRdb keeps only in-frame clones here, not all; method: immunoSEQ multiplex PCR. The D gene and trimming were derived from the DNA, and the V and J assignments and clone size from that table. The table shows 50,000 to 85,000 clones, with just under 80% occurring only once. The chain recombines TRBV2 with TRBJ1-1; D gene ambiguous. This receptor was identified in a human donor in a cohort sampled during active COVID-19. Sequenced sample: peripheral blood. This CDR3 is CASSGDLGSGAFF. For the CDR3, the DNA is TGTGCCAGCAGTGGAGATTTGGGTTCGGGAGCTTTCTTT.